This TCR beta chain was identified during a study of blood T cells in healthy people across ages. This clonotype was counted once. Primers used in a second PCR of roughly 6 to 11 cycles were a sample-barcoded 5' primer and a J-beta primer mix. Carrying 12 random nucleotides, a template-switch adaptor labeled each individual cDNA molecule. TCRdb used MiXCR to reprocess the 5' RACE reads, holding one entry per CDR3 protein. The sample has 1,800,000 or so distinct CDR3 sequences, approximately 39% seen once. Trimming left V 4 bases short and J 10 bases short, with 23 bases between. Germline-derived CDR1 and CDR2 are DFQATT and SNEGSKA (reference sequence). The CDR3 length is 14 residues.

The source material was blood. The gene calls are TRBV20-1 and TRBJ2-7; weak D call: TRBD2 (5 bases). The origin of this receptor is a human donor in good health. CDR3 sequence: CSANPYGLDEAQYF. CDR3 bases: TGCAGTGCTAACCCATACGGACTGGACGAGGCCCAGTACTTC.